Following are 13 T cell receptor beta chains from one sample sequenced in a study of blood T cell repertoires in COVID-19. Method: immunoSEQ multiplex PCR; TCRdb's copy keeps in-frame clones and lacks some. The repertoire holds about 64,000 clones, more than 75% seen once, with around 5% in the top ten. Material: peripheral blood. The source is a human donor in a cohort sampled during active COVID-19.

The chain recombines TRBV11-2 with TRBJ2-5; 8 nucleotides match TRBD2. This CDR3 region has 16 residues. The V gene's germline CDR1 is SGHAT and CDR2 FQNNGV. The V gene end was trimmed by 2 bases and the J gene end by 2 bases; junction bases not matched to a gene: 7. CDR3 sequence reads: CASSLSASGPQETQYF. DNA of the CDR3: TGTGCCAGCAGCTTATCGGCTAGCGGGCCTCAAGAGACCCAGTACTTC.

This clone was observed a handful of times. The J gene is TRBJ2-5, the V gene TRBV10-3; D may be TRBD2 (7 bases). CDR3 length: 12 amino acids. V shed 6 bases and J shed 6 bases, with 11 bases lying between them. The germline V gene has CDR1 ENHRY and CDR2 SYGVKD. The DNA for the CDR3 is TGTGCCATCAGCGGGGGGCCCAAGACCCAGTACTTC. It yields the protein CAISGGPKTQYF.

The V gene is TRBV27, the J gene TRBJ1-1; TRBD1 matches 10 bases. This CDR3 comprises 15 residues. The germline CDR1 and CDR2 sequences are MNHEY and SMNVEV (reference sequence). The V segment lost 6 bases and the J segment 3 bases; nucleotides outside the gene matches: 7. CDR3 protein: CASRRAGTGDTEAFF. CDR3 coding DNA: TGTGCCAGCAGGAGGGCCGGGACAGGGGACACTGAAGCTTTCTTT.

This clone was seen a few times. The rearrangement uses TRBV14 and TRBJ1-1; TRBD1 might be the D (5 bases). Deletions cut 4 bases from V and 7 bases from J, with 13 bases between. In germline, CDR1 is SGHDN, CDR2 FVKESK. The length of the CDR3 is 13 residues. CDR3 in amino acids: CASSPIRVGEAFF. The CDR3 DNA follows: TGTGCCAGCAGCCCTATCAGGGTCGGTGAAGCTTTCTTT. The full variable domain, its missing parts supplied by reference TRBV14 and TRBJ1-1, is EAGVTQFPSHSVIEKGQTVTLRCDPISGHDNLYWYRRVMGKEIKFLLHFVKESKQDESGMPNNRFLAERTGGTYSTLKVQPAELEDSGVYFCASSPIRVGEAFFGQGTRLTVV.

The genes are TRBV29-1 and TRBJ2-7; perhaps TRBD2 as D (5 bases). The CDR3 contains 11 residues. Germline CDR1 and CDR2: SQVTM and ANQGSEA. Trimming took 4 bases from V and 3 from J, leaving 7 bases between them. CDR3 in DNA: TGCAGCGTTGTGGGAGTCTACGAGCAGTACTTC. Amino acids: CSVVGVYEQYF.

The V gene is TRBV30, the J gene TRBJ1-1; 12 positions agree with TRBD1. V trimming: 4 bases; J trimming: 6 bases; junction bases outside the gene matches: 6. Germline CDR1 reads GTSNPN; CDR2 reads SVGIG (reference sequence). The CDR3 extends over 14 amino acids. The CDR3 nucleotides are TGTGCCTGGATACCGGGACAGGGGGCGGCTGAAGCTTTCTTT. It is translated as CAWIPGQGAAEAFF.

Here the CDR3 reads CASSRSRLTGELFF. In nucleotides, the CDR3 is TGTGCCAGCAGCCGGTCTAGGCTCACCGGGGAGCTGTTTTTT. The rearrangement links TRBV6-5 to TRBJ2-2, with unresolved D. The CDR3 runs 14 residues. In germline, CDR1 is MNHEY, CDR2 SVGAGI. Trimming took off 6 bases at V and 4 bases at J, with 12 bases between the two ends.

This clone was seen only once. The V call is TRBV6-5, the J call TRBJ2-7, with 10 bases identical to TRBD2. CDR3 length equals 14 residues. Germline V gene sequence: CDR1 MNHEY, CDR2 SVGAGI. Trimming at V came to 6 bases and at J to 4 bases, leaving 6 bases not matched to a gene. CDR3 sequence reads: CASRRAGGRYEQYF. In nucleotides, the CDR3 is TGTGCCAGCAGACGAGCGGGGGGGCGGTACGAGCAGTACTTC.

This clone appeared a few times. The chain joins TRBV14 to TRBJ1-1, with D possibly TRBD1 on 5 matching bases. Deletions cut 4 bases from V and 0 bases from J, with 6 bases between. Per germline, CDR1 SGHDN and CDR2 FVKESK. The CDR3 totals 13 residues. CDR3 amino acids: CASSRDLNTEAFF. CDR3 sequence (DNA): TGTGCCAGCAGCCGGGACTTGAACACTGAAGCTTTCTTT. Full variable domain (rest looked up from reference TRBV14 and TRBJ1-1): EAGVTQFPSHSVIEKGQTVTLRCDPISGHDNLYWYRRVMGKEIKFLLHFVKESKQDESGMPNNRFLAERTGGTYSTLKVQPAELEDSGVYFCASSRDLNTEAFFGQGTRLTVV.

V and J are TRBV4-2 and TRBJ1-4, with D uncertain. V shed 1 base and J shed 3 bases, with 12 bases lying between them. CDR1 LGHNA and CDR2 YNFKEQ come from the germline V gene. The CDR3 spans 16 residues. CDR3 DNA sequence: TGTGCCAGCAGCCAAGTGGGCGTGCAGTCTAATGAAAAACTGTTTTTT. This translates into CASSQVGVQSNEKLFF.

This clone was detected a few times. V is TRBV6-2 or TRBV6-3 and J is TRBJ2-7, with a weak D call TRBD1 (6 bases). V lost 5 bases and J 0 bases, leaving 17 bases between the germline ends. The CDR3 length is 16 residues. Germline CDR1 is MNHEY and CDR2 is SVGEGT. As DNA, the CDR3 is TGTGCCAGCAGTGACCCCGGGACAAGGAGCTCCTACGAGCAGTACTTC. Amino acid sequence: CASSDPGTRSSYEQYF.

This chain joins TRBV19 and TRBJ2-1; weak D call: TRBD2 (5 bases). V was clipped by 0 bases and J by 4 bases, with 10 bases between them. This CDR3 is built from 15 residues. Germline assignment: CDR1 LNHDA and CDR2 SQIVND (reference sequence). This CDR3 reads CASSIEVAQYNEQFF. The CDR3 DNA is TGTGCCAGTAGTATAGAGGTAGCGCAATACAATGAGCAGTTCTTC.

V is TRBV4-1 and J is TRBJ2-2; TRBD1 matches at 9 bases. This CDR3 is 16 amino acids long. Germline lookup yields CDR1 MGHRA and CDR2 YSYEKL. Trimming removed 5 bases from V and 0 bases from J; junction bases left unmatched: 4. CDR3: CASSKTGGPNTGELFF. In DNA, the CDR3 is TGCGCCAGCAGCAAAACAGGGGGCCCGAACACCGGGGAGCTGTTTTTT.